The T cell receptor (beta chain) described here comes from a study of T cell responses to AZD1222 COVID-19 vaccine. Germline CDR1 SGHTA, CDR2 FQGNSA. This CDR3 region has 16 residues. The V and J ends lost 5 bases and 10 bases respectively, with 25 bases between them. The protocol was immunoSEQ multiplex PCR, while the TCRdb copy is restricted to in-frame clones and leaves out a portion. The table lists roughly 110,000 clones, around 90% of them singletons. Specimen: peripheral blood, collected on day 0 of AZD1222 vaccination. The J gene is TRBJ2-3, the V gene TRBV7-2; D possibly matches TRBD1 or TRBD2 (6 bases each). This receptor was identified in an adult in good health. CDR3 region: CASSQKKDRGPRAQYF. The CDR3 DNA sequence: TGTGCCAGCAGCCAGAAAAAGGACCGGGGGCCCAGGGCGCAGTATTTT.